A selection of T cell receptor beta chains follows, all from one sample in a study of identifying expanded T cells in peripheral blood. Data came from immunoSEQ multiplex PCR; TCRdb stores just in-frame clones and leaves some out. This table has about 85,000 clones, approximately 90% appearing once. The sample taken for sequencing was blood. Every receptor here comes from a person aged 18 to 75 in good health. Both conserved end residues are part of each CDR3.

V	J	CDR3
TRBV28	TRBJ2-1	CASRPSGRAGDEQFF
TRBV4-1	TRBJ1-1	CASSQVGGITEAFF
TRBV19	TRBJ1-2	CASSISHRGHRYGYTF
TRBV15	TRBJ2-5	CASQLAGVGETQYF
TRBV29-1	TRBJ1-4	CAGRATNEKLFF
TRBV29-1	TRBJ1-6	CSAGGPLGSPLHF
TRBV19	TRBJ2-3	CASRVLSTDTQYF
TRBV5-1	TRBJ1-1	CASSLEGTANTEAFF
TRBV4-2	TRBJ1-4	CASSQDGPDSLNEKLFF
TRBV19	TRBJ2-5	CASSTGVGETQYF
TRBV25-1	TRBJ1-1	CASSYYGGTEAFF
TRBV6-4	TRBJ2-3	CASSDRAGGPTDTQYF
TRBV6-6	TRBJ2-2	CASTRLANTGELFF
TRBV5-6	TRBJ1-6	CASSVDNSPLHF
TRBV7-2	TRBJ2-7	CASSLELRAYEQYF
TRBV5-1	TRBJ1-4	CASSLTATNEKLFF
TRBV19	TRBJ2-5	CASSPQNWGLETQYF
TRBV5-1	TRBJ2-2	CASSTGLAGGPRTGELFF
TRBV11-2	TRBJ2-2	CASSSNRGTGELFF
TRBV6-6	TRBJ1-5	CASSYLGSNQPQHF
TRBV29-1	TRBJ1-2	CSVETAGPYGYTF
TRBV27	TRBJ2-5	CASSPLSPETQYF
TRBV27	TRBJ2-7	CASKVHGGPNYEQYF
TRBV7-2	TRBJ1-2	CASSLGGLVGYTF
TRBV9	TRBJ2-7	CASSGGLAPSYEQYF
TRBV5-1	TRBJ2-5	CASSSGLAGGPRETQYF
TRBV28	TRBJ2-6	CASSGAGANVLTF
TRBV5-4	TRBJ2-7	CASSWAGYEQYF
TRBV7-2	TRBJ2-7	CASSLGQGAGYEQYF
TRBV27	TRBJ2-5	CASKNRPQETQYF
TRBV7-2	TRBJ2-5	CASSLGRSAGKETQYF
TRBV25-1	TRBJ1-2	CASSEEGVVGYTF
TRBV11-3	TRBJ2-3	CASSQGTAGTDTQYF
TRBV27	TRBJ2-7	CASSFRTSGRYEQYF
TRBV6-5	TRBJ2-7	CASHLGGGSEQYF